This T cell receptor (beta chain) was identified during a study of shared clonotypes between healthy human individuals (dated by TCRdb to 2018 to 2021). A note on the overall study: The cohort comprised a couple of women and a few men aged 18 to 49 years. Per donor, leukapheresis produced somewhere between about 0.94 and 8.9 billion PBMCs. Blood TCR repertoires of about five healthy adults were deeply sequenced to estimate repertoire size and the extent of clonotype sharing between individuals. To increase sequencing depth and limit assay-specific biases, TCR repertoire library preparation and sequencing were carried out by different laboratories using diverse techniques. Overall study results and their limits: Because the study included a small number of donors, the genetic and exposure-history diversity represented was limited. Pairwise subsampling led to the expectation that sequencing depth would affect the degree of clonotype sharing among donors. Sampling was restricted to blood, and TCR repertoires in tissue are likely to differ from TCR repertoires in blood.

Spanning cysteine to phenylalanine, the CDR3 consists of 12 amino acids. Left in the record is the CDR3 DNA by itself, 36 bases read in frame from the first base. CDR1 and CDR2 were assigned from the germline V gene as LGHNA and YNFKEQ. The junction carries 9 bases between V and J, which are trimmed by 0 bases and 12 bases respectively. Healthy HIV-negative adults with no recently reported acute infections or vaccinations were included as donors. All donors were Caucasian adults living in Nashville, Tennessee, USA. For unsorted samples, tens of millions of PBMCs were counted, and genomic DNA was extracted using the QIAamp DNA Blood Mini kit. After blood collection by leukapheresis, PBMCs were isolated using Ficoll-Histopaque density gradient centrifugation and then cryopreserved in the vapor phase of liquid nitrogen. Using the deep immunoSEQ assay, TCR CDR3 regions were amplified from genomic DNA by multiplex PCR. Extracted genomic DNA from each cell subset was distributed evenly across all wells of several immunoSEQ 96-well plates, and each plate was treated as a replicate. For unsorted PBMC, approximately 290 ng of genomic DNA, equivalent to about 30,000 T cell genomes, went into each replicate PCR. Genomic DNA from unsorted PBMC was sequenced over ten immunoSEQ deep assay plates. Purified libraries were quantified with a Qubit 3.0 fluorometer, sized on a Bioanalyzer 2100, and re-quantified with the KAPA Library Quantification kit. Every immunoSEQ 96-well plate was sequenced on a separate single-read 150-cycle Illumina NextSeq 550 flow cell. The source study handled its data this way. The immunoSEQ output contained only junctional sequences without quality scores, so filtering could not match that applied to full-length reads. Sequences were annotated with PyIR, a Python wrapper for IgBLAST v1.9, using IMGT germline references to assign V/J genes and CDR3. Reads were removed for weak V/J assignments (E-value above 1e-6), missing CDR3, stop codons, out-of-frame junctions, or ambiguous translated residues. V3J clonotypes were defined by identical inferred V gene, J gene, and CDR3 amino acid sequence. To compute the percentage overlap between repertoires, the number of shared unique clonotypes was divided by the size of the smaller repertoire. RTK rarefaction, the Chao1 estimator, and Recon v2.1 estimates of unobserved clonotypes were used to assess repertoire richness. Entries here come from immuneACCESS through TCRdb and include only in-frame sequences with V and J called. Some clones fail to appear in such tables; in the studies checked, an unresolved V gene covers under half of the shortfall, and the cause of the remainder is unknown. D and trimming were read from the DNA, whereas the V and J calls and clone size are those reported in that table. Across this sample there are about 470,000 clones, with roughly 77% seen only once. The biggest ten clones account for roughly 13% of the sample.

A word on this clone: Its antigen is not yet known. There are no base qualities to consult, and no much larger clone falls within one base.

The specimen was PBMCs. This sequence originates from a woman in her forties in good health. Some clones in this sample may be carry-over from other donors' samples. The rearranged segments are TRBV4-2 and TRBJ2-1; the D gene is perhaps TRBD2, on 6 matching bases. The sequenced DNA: TGTGCCAGCAGCCAAGAGGGACTTGGGCAGTTCTTC. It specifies CASSQEGLGQFF.